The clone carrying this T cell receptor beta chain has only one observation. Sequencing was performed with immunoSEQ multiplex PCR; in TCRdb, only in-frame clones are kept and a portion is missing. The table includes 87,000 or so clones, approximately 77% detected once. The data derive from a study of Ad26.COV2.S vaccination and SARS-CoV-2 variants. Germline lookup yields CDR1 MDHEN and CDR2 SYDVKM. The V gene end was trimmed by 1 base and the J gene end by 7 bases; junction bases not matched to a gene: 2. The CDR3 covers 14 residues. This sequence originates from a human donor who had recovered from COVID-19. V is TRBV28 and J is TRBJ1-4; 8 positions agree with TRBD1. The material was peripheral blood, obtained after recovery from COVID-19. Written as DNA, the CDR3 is TGTGCCAGCAGTTTATCAGGGGGCGGTGAAAAACTGTTTTTT. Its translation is CASSLSGGGEKLFF.